The 27 T cell receptor beta chains presented below share a single source sample, sequenced in a study of sequential checkpoint blockade in melanoma. Sequencing used immunoSEQ multiplex PCR; TCRdb keeps in-frame clones, though not all of them. Among about 37,000 clones, about 30% were seen once, and the ten largest hold approximately 1.5%. As for treatment: randomized to nivolumab then ipilimumab (arm A) or the reverse (arm B). The input for sequencing was tumor tissue (inferred from file names), taken from a patient given nivolumab and ipilimumab in sequence. These receptors all come from a human donor with melanoma.

This chain links TRBV9 with TRBJ2-3; D ambiguous. The length of the CDR3 is 14 residues. Per germline, CDR1 SGDLS and CDR2 YYNGEE. Trimming left V 0 bases short and J 2 bases short, with 7 bases between. The chain's CDR3 is CASSVAANTDTQYF. CDR3 sequence (DNA): TGTGCCAGCAGCGTAGCGGCTAACACAGATACGCAGTATTTT.

This clone has just one count. The chain employs TRBV29-1 and TRBJ2-5; D possibly corresponds to TRBD2 (6 bases). Trimming took 3 bases from V and 5 from J, leaving 13 bases between them. The CDR3 runs 13 residues. The germline V gene encodes CDR1 SQVTM and CDR2 ANQGSEA. Written as DNA, the CDR3 is TGCAGCGTTGATGGGGGGTTGGGGGAGACCCAGTACTTC. This sequence encodes CSVDGGLGETQYF.

This clone was seen only a few times. The chain couples TRBV28 to TRBJ1-2; no clear D. The ends were cut back, 8 bases at V and 4 bases at J, with 17 bases in the middle. Germline lookup yields CDR1 MDHEN and CDR2 SYDVKM. The CDR3 loop spans 14 amino acids. CDR3 in amino acids: CASATGGRPYGYTF. DNA of the CDR3: TGTGCCAGCGCCACTGGTGGGCGGCCCTATGGCTACACCTTC.

V and J are TRBV1 and TRBJ2-5; the table's D gene call, TRBD2, was not cross checked with the DNA. TRBV1 is deemed a pseudogene. The CDR3 spans 17 residues. Here the CDR3 reads CASSHGSAGGRQETQYF. The CDR3 coding sequence is TGCGCCAGCAGCCACGGTTCCGCGGGCGGGAGACAGGAGACCCAGTACTTC.

This clone was detected only a few times. The rearrangement joins TRBV28 to TRBJ1-2; D perhaps matches TRBD1 (5 bases). Germline CDR1 MDHEN, CDR2 SYDVKM. The CDR3 sequence is 15 residues long. Deletions cut 2 bases from V and 7 bases from J, with 17 bases between. CDR3 region: CASSLVGRGHVGYTF. Written as DNA, the CDR3 is TGTGCCAGCAGTTTAGTCGGTCGGGGCCACGTTGGCTACACCTTC.

The chain has TRBV18 and TRBJ2-7; 7 bases are shared with TRBD1. This CDR3 spans 15 amino acids. The germline V gene encodes CDR1 KGHSH and CDR2 LQKENI. The ends lost 5 bases at V and 5 bases at J; junction bases unmatched: 12. The CDR3 protein is CASSARGPAPDEQYF. CDR3 nucleotide sequence: TGTGCCAGCTCAGCAAGGGGGCCCGCTCCCGACGAGCAGTACTTC.

The chain employs TRBV5-1 and TRBJ1-1; 10 nucleotides align to TRBD1. With 6 bases clipped from V and 5 bases from J, the junction kept 7 bases outside the gene matches. The CDR3 loop spans 14 amino acids. Germline CDR1 reads SGHRS; CDR2 reads YFSETQ. DNA for the CDR3: TGCGCCAGCACCCCGACAGGGGGCTTTACTGAAGCTTTCTTT. Amino acids: CASTPTGGFTEAFF.

Sample share makes this clone medium-sized (0.01 to 0.1%). The V call is TRBV11-3, the J call TRBJ2-3, with D maybe TRBD1 (6 bases). V lost 4 bases to trimming and J lost 4 bases, with 15 bases between them. Looked up from germline, CDR1 is SGHNT and CDR2 is YENEEA. The CDR3 runs 15 residues. Here the CDR3 DNA reads TGTGCCAGCAGCTCAAGGGGGACAAACCCAGATACGCAGTATTTT. This encodes CASSSRGTNPDTQYF.

This sequence joins TRBV6-8 and TRBJ2-7; 7 bases are a match to TRBD1. The length of the CDR3 is 12 residues. CDR1 and CDR2 from the germline V gene are MNHGY and SAAAGT. V shed 10 bases and J 6 bases; nucleotides not matched to a gene: 9. The chain's CDR3 is CAIRQGSGEQYF. The CDR3 DNA reads as TGTGCCATCAGACAGGGATCCGGCGAGCAGTACTTC.

In this sample, this clone turned up a few times. The V and J genes are TRBV19 and TRBJ1-1; a possible D gene is TRBD1 (5 bases). The CDR3 consists of 14 residues. CDR1 is LNHDA, CDR2 SQIVND, per germline (reference sequence). Trimming pared 5 bases from V and 4 bases from J, leaving 14 bases between. CDR3 region: CASSPHDRSTEAFF. In DNA, the CDR3 is TGTGCCAGTAGTCCCCACGACAGAAGCACTGAAGCTTTCTTT.

This clone was detected only a few times. V gene TRBV6-8 combines with J gene TRBJ1-1; no firm D call. Trimming cost V 1 base and J 2 bases, with 20 bases left between them. This CDR3 is built from 18 residues. Looked up from germline, CDR1 is MNHGY and CDR2 is SAAAGT. The CDR3 here is CASSYFLLARRPNTEAFF. As DNA, the CDR3 is TGTGCCAGCAGTTACTTTCTCCTCGCCCGACGACCAAACACTGAAGCTTTCTTT.

The chain links TRBV30 to TRBJ1-6; D is undetermined. Between the trimmed V and J ends, which lost 3 bases and 6 bases, there was a span of 9 bases. The CDR3 is 13 residues long. Looked up from germline, CDR1 is GTSNPN and CDR2 is SVGIG (reference sequence). The DNA for the CDR3 is TGTGCCTGGAGCGTCATTGGTAATTCACCCCTCCACTTT. This gives the protein CAWSVIGNSPLHF.

Only one count was recorded for this clone. The chain recombines TRBV10-2 with TRBJ2-2, with 7 bases matching TRBD2. Germline V gene sequence: CDR1 WSHSY, CDR2 SAAADI. V gave up 6 bases and J gave up 2 bases; unmatched junction bases: 6. This CDR3 region has 15 residues. CDR3 nucleotide sequence: TGCGCCAGCAGCTCTAGCGGAGGAAACACCGGGGAGCTGTTTTTT. It yields the protein CASSSSGGNTGELFF.

A few counts support this clone. This chain joins TRBV11-3 and TRBJ2-5, with TRBD2 identical over 10 bases. The V gene end was trimmed by 0 bases and the J gene end by 10 bases; junction bases not matched to a gene: 11. This CDR3 has 16 residues. CDR1 is SGHNT and CDR2 is YENEEA in the germline V gene. The CDR3 nucleotides read TGTGCCAGCAGCTTAGAACTAGCGGGGTGGGGCGAGGTCCAGTACTTC. Its translation: CASSLELAGWGEVQYF.

DNA for the CDR3: TGTGCCAGCAGATCGGGAGGGACAGGGCTTTACAATCAGCCCCAGCATTTT. Translating it yields CASRSGGTGLYNQPQHF. The V call is TRBV28, the J call TRBJ1-5; TRBD1 agrees at 9 bases. Germline V gene lookup returns CDR1 MDHEN and CDR2 SYDVKM. J lost 3 bases, V lost 6 bases, and 12 bases had no gene match. CDR3 length: 17 amino acids.

In its sample, this clone was seen a few times. The chain combines TRBV11-3 with TRBJ2-3; 9 bases are a match to TRBD2. The trim removed 2 bases at V and 1 base at J, leaving 13 bases unmatched. There are 19 residues in the CDR3. Looked up from germline, CDR1 is SGHNT and CDR2 is YENEEA. The CDR3 DNA is TGTGCCAGCAGCTTAAAGGGCGGGGGGGCCCTCTCCCGCACAGATACGCAGTATTTT. This gives the protein CASSLKGGGALSRTDTQYF.

The rearrangement joins TRBV5-2 to TRBJ2-3; whether TRBD2, the table's D call, matches the DNA was not checked. TRBV5-2 is classified as a pseudogene. The CDR3 covers 13 residues. CDR3: CASSLRESGTQYF. The CDR3 nucleotides are TGTGCCAGCAGCTTACGGGAGAGTGGTACGCAGTATTTT.

For the CDR3, the DNA is TGTGCCAGCAGCTTAACAGGGCAGGTTACCCAAGAGACCCAGTACTTC. Protein: CASSLTGQVTQETQYF. The chain combines TRBV11-3 with TRBJ2-5, with a weak D call TRBD1 (6 bases). Between the trimmed V and J ends, which lost 2 bases and 1 base, there was a span of 14 bases. Germline values: CDR1 SGHNT, CDR2 YENEEA. The CDR3 runs to 16 residues.

This clone was found a few times. The chain links TRBV28 to TRBJ1-5; possibly TRBD1 for D (5 bases). The CDR3 is made up of 14 amino acids. Per the germline V gene, CDR1 is MDHEN and CDR2 is SYDVKM. Trimming stripped 6 bases from V and 6 bases from J, with 15 bases between. The CDR3 DNA sequence: TGTGCCAGCAGCCCTGAGGCAGGGTTTCAGCCCCAGCATTTT. Protein product: CASSPEAGFQPQHF. The full variable domain, rest sourced from reference TRBV28 and TRBJ1-5, is DVKVTQSSRYLVKRTGEKVFLECVQDMDHENMFWYRQDPGLGLRLIYFSYDVKMKEKGDIPEGYSVSREKKERFSLILESASTNQTSMYLCASSPEAGFQPQHFGDGTRLSIL.

This clone was found a few times. The chain has TRBV11-3 and TRBJ2-1; maybe TRBD1 (6 bases). Germline-derived CDR1 and CDR2 are SGHNT and YENEEA. V lost 6 bases to trimming and J lost 1 base, with 13 bases between them. CDR3 length equals 15 residues. In DNA form, the CDR3 reads TGTGCCAGCAGTCCCACAGGGCTTTCCTACAATGAGCAGTTCTTC. It encodes CASSPTGLSYNEQFF.

This clone was observed a few times. The genes are TRBV28 and TRBJ2-5; 7 bases agree with TRBD1. The CDR3 has 15 residues. V lost 2 bases to trimming and J lost 1 base; unmatched junction nucleotides: 4. Per germline, CDR1 MDHEN and CDR2 SYDVKM. CDR3 protein: CASSLVAGGQETQYF. The CDR3 DNA reads TGTGCCAGCAGTTTAGTTGCAGGGGGCCAAGAGACCCAGTACTTC.

This clone has just a few counts. The V gene is TRBV6-8, the J gene TRBJ2-1, with a weak D call TRBD1 (7 bases). The CDR3 loop spans 16 amino acids. Per germline, CDR1 MNHGY and CDR2 SAAAGT. The V end lost 8 bases, the J end lost 0 bases, and 17 bases lay between the germline ends. This CDR3 is CASGTAGTGSYNEQFF. The CDR3 DNA follows: TGTGCCAGCGGGACAGCCGGGACTGGCTCCTACAATGAGCAGTTCTTC.

The chain combines TRBV6-8 with TRBJ2-1; 12 positions agree with TRBD2. The CDR3 is made up of 18 amino acids. Germline CDR1 reads MNHGY; CDR2 reads SAAAGT. V was clipped by 6 bases and J by 0 bases; unmatched bases: 9. CDR3: CASSLGASGGGSYNEQFF. The CDR3 region has the DNA TGTGCCAGCAGCCTCGGGGCTAGCGGGGGGGGCTCCTACAATGAGCAGTTCTTC.

CDR3 residues: CSVEGGQGARRDTQYF. As DNA, the CDR3 is TGCAGCGTTGAAGGGGGACAGGGGGCGCGCAGAGATACGCAGTATTTT. The J gene is TRBJ2-3, the V gene TRBV29-1; 12 bases are shared with TRBD1. Germline assignment: CDR1 SQVTM and CDR2 ANQGSEA. After removal of 1 base from V and 5 bases from J, the junction contained 7 bases not matched to a gene. This CDR3 region has 16 residues.

The J gene is TRBJ1-5, the V gene TRBV9; D not certain. Trimming cost V 0 bases and J 6 bases, with 10 bases left between them. Germline lookup yields CDR1 SGDLS and CDR2 YYNGEE. This CDR3 spans 14 amino acids. CDR3 nucleotide sequence: TGTGCCAGCAGCGTAGGAACAGCAGGTCAGCCCCAGCATTTT. It yields the protein CASSVGTAGQPQHF.

This clone was seen more than once but under ten times. The chain carries TRBV15 and TRBJ1-2; TRBD1 is a possible D gene (6 bases). V was clipped by 2 bases and J by 4 bases, with 11 bases between them. CDR3 size: 14 residues. The germline V gene has CDR1 LNHNV and CDR2 YYDKDF (reference sequence). The CDR3 sequence: CATSRPTGFYGYTF. CDR3 in DNA: TGTGCCACCAGCAGACCTACAGGGTTCTATGGCTACACCTTC.

There are a few counts of this clone. The CDR3 DNA sequence: TGTGCCAGCAGTTACACCGGGACAGGATTACCTGAAGCTTTCTTT. It specifies CASSYTGTGLPEAFF. The chain couples TRBV6-8 to TRBJ1-1, with 8 bases lining up with TRBD1. V lost 2 bases to trimming and J lost 6 bases; unmatched junction nucleotides: 8. CDR1 and CDR2 from the germline V gene are MNHGY and SAAAGT. The CDR3 is made up of 15 amino acids.